Presented here are 2 T cell receptor beta chains from one specimen sequenced in a study of vaccination and CD4 T cells after COVID-19. The treatment denotes: approximately nine-day PBMC culture with coronavirus spike peptide pools or control peptides (ViraFEST assay). Oncomine TCR Beta short-read sequencing was applied to DNA from cultured CD4+ T cells. Via MiXCR, TCRdb re-called the PCR reads, giving one row per CDR3 protein. The sample yields fewer than 20,000 distinct CDR3 sequences, roughly half seen once. Their specific antigens are unknown. Sequences were derived from CD4+ T cells from blood, cultured in vitro, sampled before SARS-CoV-2 vaccination. Receptors originate from a human donor who had recovered from COVID-19.

J is TRBJ1-5 and V is TRBV28; possible D gene TRBD1, 6 bases. The CDR3 runs to 13 residues. Germline CDR1 and CDR2: MDHEN and SYDVKM. The V and J ends lost 6 bases and 4 bases respectively, with 10 bases between them. The CDR3 region is CASSRTVNQPQHF. DNA of the CDR3: TGTGCCAGCAGCCGGACAGTTAATCAGCCCCAGCATTTT.

This chain links TRBV27 with TRBJ2-7, with a tentative D call TRBD2 (5 bases). Trimming left V 3 bases short and J 5 bases short, with 5 bases between. This CDR3 has 11 residues. Germline CDR1 reads MNHEY; CDR2 reads SMNVEV (reference sequence). CDR3 residues: CASSFGDEQYF. The CDR3 DNA sequence: TGTGCCAGCAGTTTCGGGGACGAGCAGTACTTC.